This note documents a single T cell receptor beta chain sequence. The record originates from a study of blood T cell repertoires in COVID-19. Study at large: The United States, Italy and Spain were the sources of the acute and convalescent COVID-19 samples. T cells, B-cell-depleted T cells, or PBMCs provided the cDNA or gDNA that served as material.

J gave up 13 bases and V 5 bases, and 15 bases lay outside the gene matches. The CDR3 contains 16 residues. The germline gives CDR1 SGHTA, CDR2 FQGNSA. Original processing notes: Nucleated cell number was recorded as an estimate derived from reference gene primer amplification. The data were produced by immunoSEQ multiplex PCR, yet TCRdb's version contains in-frame clones alone and is incomplete. The D gene and trimming were derived from the DNA, and the V and J assignments and clone size from that table. Of about 210,000 clones detected, 70% to 85% appear once; the ten largest clones hold 9.5% to 10%.

The chain is built from TRBV7-2 and TRBJ2-2, with 11 bases lining up with TRBD1. Material: peripheral blood. This TCR came from a man between 45 and 60 years old with active or convalescent COVID-19. CDR3 sequence reads: CASSPWTGGAESSLFF. The CDR3 bases are TGTGCCAGCAGCCCATGGACAGGGGGCGCCGAATCTTCGCTGTTTTTT.